This T cell receptor beta chain appears in the sequencing data of a study of graft-versus-host responses after intestinal transplantation. A few counts support this clone. Only in-frame clones appear in the TCRdb table, and some are missing; sequencing was by immunoSEQ multiplex PCR. Among 10,000 or so clones, about 28% were seen once, and the ten largest hold around 5.2%. Findings and caveats of the study: Recipient marrow showed GvH clones, some seen first in ileum or blood.

Deletions cut 7 bases from V and 0 bases from J, with 4 bases between. Germline V gene lookup returns CDR1 MDHEN and CDR2 SYDVKM. The CDR3 is 12 amino acids. Researchers placed around 200,000 CFSE-labeled responder cells in culture with around 200,000 irradiated, violet-dye-labeled stimulator cells. This receptor was obtained from a human patient who was an organ donor for intestinal transplantation. The sequenced sample was alloreactive CD4+ T cells from a mixed lymphocyte reaction culture, obtained before transplantation. Subset given: CFSE-low proliferating T cells sorted from approximately 6-day pre-transplant mixed lymphocyte reaction (GvH or HvG direction). This chain joins TRBV28 and TRBJ2-1; D remains ambiguous. The CDR3 sequence: CASTSSYNEQFF. The CDR3 nucleotides read TGTGCCAGCACAAGCTCCTACAATGAGCAGTTCTTC.